The source of this TCR beta chain is a study of T cell changes during pregnancy in multiple sclerosis. The V gene's germline CDR1 is LNHDA and CDR2 SQIVND (reference sequence). CDR3 length: 15 residues. V was clipped by 4 bases and J by 1 base; unmatched bases: 6. The assay was immunoSEQ multiplex PCR, and TCRdb's table has in-frame clones only and misses some. The sample has about 40,000 clones; more than 85% are singletons. The TCR sequence derives from a female donor with multiple sclerosis, enrolled in a pregnancy study. The genes are TRBV19 and TRBJ1-2; TRBD1 agrees at 7 bases. This material consisted of CD8+ T cells from peripheral blood mononuclear cells, taken in the first trimester of pregnancy. CDR3 in amino acids: CASSNQQGINYGYTF. In nucleotides, the CDR3 is TGTGCCAGTAGTAATCAACAGGGGATTAACTATGGCTACACCTTC.